The clone carrying this T cell receptor beta chain occurred many times. The antigen is undetermined. The data belong to a study of Graves' ophthalmopathy and Graves' hyperthyroidism. Overall study context: Peripheral blood was gathered at the point of initial diagnosis, before any treatment started.

Moderate-to-severe activity, CAS ≥3, NOSPECS ≥4 and duration under 3 months were recorded for donors with ophthalmopathy. More than 7.5 ml of fresh blood yielded the PBMCs by density gradient. Amplification of the TCR beta CDR3 regions used RNA transcripts (as template). HTBI primers were employed in first-round RT-PCR, then a second-round multiplex PCR followed. TCRdb itself ran the multiplex PCR reads through MiXCR, one entry per CDR3 protein. This table holds 350,000 to 450,000 distinct CDR3 sequences, about a sixth found once. Study-level findings and limits: Most clonotypes expanded in thyroid above 0.001 frequency were present in blood too.

V dropped 6 bases and J dropped 1; count of bases not matched to a gene: 6. Germline CDR1 WSHSY, CDR2 SAAADI. The CDR3 spans 15 residues. Sequencing used peripheral blood. The chain uses TRBV10-2 and TRBJ1-1; 9 nucleotides align to TRBD1. The source of this sequence is a woman in her late teens or twenties with Graves' ophthalmopathy. The CDR3 nucleotides are TGCGCCAGCAGACCCGGGACAGGGCCGAACACTGAAGCTTTCTTT. Residues: CASRPGTGPNTEAFF.